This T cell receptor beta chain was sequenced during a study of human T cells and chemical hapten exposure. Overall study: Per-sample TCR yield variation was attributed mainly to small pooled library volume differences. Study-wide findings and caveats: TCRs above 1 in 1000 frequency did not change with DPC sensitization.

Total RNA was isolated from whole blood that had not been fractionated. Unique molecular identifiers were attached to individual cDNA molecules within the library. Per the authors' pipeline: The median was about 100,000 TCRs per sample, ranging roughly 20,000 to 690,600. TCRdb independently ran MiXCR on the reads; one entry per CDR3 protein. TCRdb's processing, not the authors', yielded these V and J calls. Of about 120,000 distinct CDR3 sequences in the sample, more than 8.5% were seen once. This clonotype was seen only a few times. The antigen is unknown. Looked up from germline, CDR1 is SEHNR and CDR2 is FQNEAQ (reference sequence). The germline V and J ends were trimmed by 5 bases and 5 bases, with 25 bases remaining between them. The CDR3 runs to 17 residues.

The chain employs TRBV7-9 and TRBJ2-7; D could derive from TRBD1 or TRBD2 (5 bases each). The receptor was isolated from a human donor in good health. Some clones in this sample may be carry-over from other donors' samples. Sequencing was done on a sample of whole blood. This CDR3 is CASSPLLGVRGTNEQYF. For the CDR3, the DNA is TGTGCCAGCAGCCCTTTATTGGGGGTCCGGGGTACGAACGAGCAGTACTTC. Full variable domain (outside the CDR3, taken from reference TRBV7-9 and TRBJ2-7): DTGVSQNPRHKITKRGQNVTFRCDPISEHNRLYWYRQTLGQGPEFLTYFQNEAQLEKSRLLSDRFSAERPKGSFSTLEIQRTEQGDSAMYLCASSPLLGVRGTNEQYFGPGTRLTVT.